This T cell receptor beta chain appears in the sequencing data of a study of tumour-infiltrating T cells in Burkitt lymphoma. About the research overall: Overall and progression-free survival were predicted by productive clonality.

Sequenced by immunoSEQ multiplex PCR; TCRdb stores in-frame clones only, minus some. The sample shows 2,100 or so clones, roughly 70% of them seen only once. The V end lost 1 base, the J end lost 8 bases, and 16 bases lay between the germline ends. The germline V gene has CDR1 SGHKS and CDR2 YYEKEE (reference sequence). The CDR3 consists of 15 residues. The sample comprised tumor tissue. The receptor's source is a human donor with diffuse large B-cell lymphoma. The chain recombines TRBV5-5 with TRBJ2-1; tentative D call: TRBD2 (6 bases). CDR3 in amino acids: CASSLLREIGDEQFF. The CDR3 bases are TGTGCCAGCAGCTTGCTCCGGGAGATAGGGGATGAGCAGTTCTTC.